This is a list of T cell receptor beta chains from one sample in a study of blood T cell repertoires in COVID-19. TCRdb keeps only in-frame clones here, not all; method: immunoSEQ multiplex PCR. This sample has roughly 98,000 clones; roughly 80% occur once, and the top ten carry around 9.9%. Input material: peripheral blood. Receptors were obtained from a man between 65 and 80 years old with active or convalescent COVID-19. The CDR3 runs from the conserved cysteine through the conserved F or W. A D gene is named only where the DNA matches it firmly. A row's size may be missing; if present it is once, few, many or a size class.

V gene,D gene,clone size,J gene,CDR3 length,CDR3 DNA,CDR3 protein
TRBV10-2,NA,few,TRBJ2-7,12,TGCGCCAGCAGGGGGCCAGACTACGAGCAGTACTTC,CASRGPDYEQYF
TRBV28,TRBD1,NA,TRBJ2-2,13,TGTGCCAGCAGGGACAGGGCTGGCGGGGAGCTGTTTTTT,CASRDRAGGELFF
TRBV13,TRBD1,NA,TRBJ1-4,16,TGTGCCAGCAGCCGGACAGGGGGCTGGACTAATGAAAAACTGTTTTTT,CASSRTGGWTNEKLFF
TRBV9,TRBD1,once,TRBJ1-4,15,TGTGCCAGCAGCTTCGGACAGGCACAAGATGAAAAACTGTTTTTT,CASSFGQAQDEKLFF
TRBV21-1,NA,NA,TRBJ2-7,15,TGTGCCAGCAGCGAAACCCGGGACAGCCCCTACGAGCAGTACTTC,CASSETRDSPYEQYF
TRBV28,TRBD1,once,TRBJ1-3,11,TGTGCCAGCAGTTTCAGGGGACAGATATATTTT,CASSFRGQIYF
TRBV18,NA,NA,TRBJ2-7,12,TGTGCCAGCTCACCTAGCTCCTACGAGCAGTACTTC,CASSPSSYEQYF
TRBV5-6,NA,NA,TRBJ1-1,15,TGTGCCAGCAGCCCCGGGGCGCTACGGGGGGCTGAAGCTTTCTTT,CASSPGALRGAEAFF
TRBV6-2/TRBV6-3,NA,NA,TRBJ1-5,16,TGTGCCAGCAGTTACTCGCCAGGGGCCTTCAATCAGCCCCAGCATTTT,CASSYSPGAFNQPQHF
TRBV2,NA,NA,TRBJ2-7,14,TGTGCCAGCAGTGAAGAGTGGAGCTCCTACGAGCAGTACTTC,CASSEEWSSYEQYF
TRBV15,TRBD2,NA,TRBJ2-3,15,TGTGCCACACGGAGACTAGCGGGGAGCACAGATACGCAGTATTTT,CATRRLAGSTDTQYF
TRBV7-2,NA,NA,TRBJ2-1,15,TGTGCCAGCAGCTTTCGCCCAGGGCAGGGCAATGAGCAGTTCTTC,CASSFRPGQGNEQFF
TRBV10-3,NA,NA,TRBJ1-5,12,TGTGCCATCTCACAGGGAGAGAAGCCCCAGCATTTT,CAISQGEKPQHF
TRBV7-9,NA,few,TRBJ1-1,11,TGTGCCAGCAGTTCCCCAGGTCGCGCTTTCTTT,CASSSPGRAFF
TRBV19,NA,once,TRBJ2-3,14,TGTGCCAGTAGCCCGGGACTGTGGGAAGATACGCAGTATTTT,CASSPGLWEDTQYF
TRBV10-3,NA,NA,TRBJ2-5,13,TGTGCCATCAGTGTCGGGGTGGAAGAGACCCAGTACTTC,CAISVGVEETQYF
TRBV19,TRBD1,NA,TRBJ1-6,15,TGTGCCAGTAAACAGGGGGAGGGGGTTAATTCACCCCTCCACTTT,CASKQGEGVNSPLHF
TRBV21-1,NA,NA,TRBJ2-3,16,TGTGCCAGCAGCAAAAAGGGACAGCTAAGCACAGATACGCAGTATTTT,CASSKKGQLSTDTQYF
TRBV5-4,NA,NA,TRBJ1-2,14,TGTGCCAGCACCCGGACAGAACCGAACTATGGCTACACCTTC,CASTRTEPNYGYTF
TRBV28,NA,NA,TRBJ1-5,15,TGTGCCAGCAGTTTCGGAGGGGACCCAAACCAGCCCCAGCATTTT,CASSFGGDPNQPQHF
TRBV5-6,TRBD1,NA,TRBJ2-6,17,TGTGCCAGCAGCTTGCCCGGACAGGGTTCTGGGGCCAACGTCCTGACTTTC,CASSLPGQGSGANVLTF
TRBV4-3,NA,NA,TRBJ1-6,12,TGCGCCAGCAGCCTAGTAAATTCACCCCTCCACTTT,CASSLVNSPLHF
TRBV29-1,NA,NA,TRBJ2-5,13,TGCAGCGTTGATAGGGGTCAGGTGGGGACCCAGTACTTC,CSVDRGQVGTQYF
TRBV14,TRBD1,NA,TRBJ1-2,15,TGTGCCAGCAGCCCGACAGGGATCGTTAACTATGGCTACACCTTC,CASSPTGIVNYGYTF
TRBV7-8,NA,NA,TRBJ1-2,12,TGTGCCACGGGTTTCCAAAACTATGGCTACACCTTC,CATGFQNYGYTF
TRBV11-2,TRBD1,NA,TRBJ1-5,15,TGTGCCAGCAGCCTCGGGACAGCTAGCAATCAGCCCCAGCATTTT,CASSLGTASNQPQHF
TRBV7-9,NA,once,TRBJ1-2,13,TGTGCCAGCAGCTTAGATGGAGGCGGAGGCTACACCTTC,CASSLDGGGGYTF
TRBV3-1/TRBV3-2,TRBD1,few,TRBJ2-7,17,TGTGCCAGCAGCCAAGAAAGATTGACAGGGGCAGGCTACGAGCAGTACTTC,CASSQERLTGAGYEQYF
TRBV10-2,TRBD2,NA,TRBJ2-5,13,TGCGCCAGCAGTGGGGGACTAGCGGAGACCCAGTACTTC,CASSGGLAETQYF